This record covers a single TCR beta chain. The data were obtained in a study of blood T cell repertoires in COVID-19. Original processing notes: By means of reference gene primer amplification, nucleated cell counts were estimated. Some clones are missing from TCRdb's copy, which holds only in-frame ones; the method was immunoSEQ multiplex PCR. V and J calls plus clone size are reproduced from that table; the DNA served to infer D and trimming. Altogether 180,000 or so clones are present, around four fifths being singletons, with the ten largest covering 7.5% to 9.5%. This sequence was found in a man in his forties or fifties who had recovered from COVID-19. Sequenced material: peripheral blood.

The DNA for the CDR3 is TGCGCCAGCAGCCCAACCGGGACAGGGTTCGATGAGCAGTTCTTC. Amino acid sequence: CASSPTGTGFDEQFF. This chain uses TRBV4-3 with TRBJ2-1; 9 positions match TRBD1. This CDR3 comprises 15 residues. The J segment lost 8 bases and the V segment lost 4 bases, leaving 9 bases of the junction unmatched. Germline V lookup: CDR1 LGHNA, CDR2 YSLEER.